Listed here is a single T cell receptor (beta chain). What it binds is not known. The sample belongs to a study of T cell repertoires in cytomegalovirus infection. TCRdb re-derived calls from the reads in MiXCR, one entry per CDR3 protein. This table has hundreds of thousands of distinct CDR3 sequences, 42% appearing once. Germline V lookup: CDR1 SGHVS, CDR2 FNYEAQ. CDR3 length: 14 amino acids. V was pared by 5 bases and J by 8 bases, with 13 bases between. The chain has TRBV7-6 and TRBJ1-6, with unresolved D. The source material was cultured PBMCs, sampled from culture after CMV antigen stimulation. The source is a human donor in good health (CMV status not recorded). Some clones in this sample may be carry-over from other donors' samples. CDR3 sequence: CASSPVGEDSPLHF. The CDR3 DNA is TGTGCCAGCAGCCCCGTGGGAGAGGATTCACCCCTCCACTTT.